A selection of T cell receptor beta chains follows, all from one sample in a study of a mutant IDH1 vaccine in newly diagnosed glioma. The protocol was immunoSEQ multiplex PCR, while the TCRdb copy is restricted to in-frame clones and leaves out a portion. Found here are 23,000 or so clones, approximately 80% of them singletons; the top ten hold almost 9.5%. What these receptors recognize is not known. The starting material was PBMCs, obtained from a glioma patient whose treatment included an IDH1 peptide vaccine. The receptors here all came from a man aged 35-49 years with glioma. Both conserved end residues are part of each CDR3.

TRBJ2-1 TRBV30 CAWSKQGSFNEQFF
TRBJ2-1 TRBV5-1 CASSLGPNYNEQFF
TRBJ2-1 TRBV13 CASSFSWLSPQVYNEQFF
TRBJ2-1 TRBV5-6 CASSLFSGSSSYNEQFF
TRBJ1-2 TRBV9 CASSVGRGDYGYTF
TRBJ2-3 TRBV11-3 CASSRGTGTLDTQYF
TRBJ2-5 TRBV9 CASSPRQGLTQETQYF
TRBJ1-1 TRBV5-1 CASSPAGGGGTEAFF
TRBJ1-3 TRBV6-5 CASSLDRSGNTIYF
TRBJ1-1 TRBV5-5 CASLLGRMNTEAFF
TRBJ2-3 TRBV4-1 CASSRGARGPADTQYF
TRBJ2-4 TRBV5-6 CASSLGQGRNIQYF
TRBJ1-4 TRBV11-3 CASSASRGTNEKLFF
TRBJ1-5 TRBV5-8 CASTPGGMVRQPQHF
TRBJ2-1 TRBV11-2 CASSLGLAGGDGGYNEQFF
TRBJ1-3 TRBV19 CASSISRGQGKGNTIYF
TRBJ2-6 TRBV9 CASSVAGESSGANVLTF